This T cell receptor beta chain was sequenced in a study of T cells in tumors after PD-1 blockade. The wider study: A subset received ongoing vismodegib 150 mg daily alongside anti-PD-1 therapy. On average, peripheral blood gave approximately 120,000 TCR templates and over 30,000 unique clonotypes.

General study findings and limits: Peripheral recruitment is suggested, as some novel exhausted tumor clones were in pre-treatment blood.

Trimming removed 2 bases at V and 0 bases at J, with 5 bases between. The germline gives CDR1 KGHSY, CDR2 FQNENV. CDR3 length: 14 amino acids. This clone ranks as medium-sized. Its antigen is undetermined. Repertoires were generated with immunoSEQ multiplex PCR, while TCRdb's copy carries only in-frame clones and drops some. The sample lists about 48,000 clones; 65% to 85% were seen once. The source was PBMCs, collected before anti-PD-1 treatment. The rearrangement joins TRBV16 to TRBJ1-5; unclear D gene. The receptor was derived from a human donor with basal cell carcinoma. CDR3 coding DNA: TGTGCCAGCAGCCAAAGCAATAGCAATCAGCCCCAGCATTTT. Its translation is CASSQSNSNQPQHF.